This is a list of T cell receptor beta chains from one sample in a study of T cell responses to AZD1222 COVID-19 vaccine. The repertoire was sequenced with immunoSEQ multiplex PCR; TCRdb's copy has only in-frame clones and lacks some. The repertoire includes about 49,000 clones, roughly 84% of them detected once, and 20% sits in the top ten. Here the sequenced sample was peripheral blood, taken on day 0 of MenACWY control vaccination. The receptors shown here come from an adult in good health. CDR3s include the opening cysteine and the closing phenylalanine or tryptophan. A D gene is named only where the DNA matches it firmly. For some rows the clone size is stated as once, few or many, or as a class when expanded; others skip it.

d_call,clone_size,j_call,v_call,cdr3_aa,cdr3_nt
.,.,TRBJ2-3,TRBV5-1,CASSPKTSFSTDTQYF,TGCGCCAGCAGCCCCAAGACTAGTTTTAGCACAGATACGCAGTATTTT
.,.,TRBJ1-2,TRBV6-2/TRBV6-3,CASSYGQRDHTF,TGTGCCAGCAGTTACGGTCAGCGGGACCACACCTTC
.,.,TRBJ2-3,TRBV6-5,CASSRLWDGADTQYF,TGTGCCAGCAGTCGACTTTGGGACGGGGCAGATACGCAGTATTTT
TRBD2,.,TRBJ2-1,TRBV19,CASSRPTGREASQTYNEQFF,TGTGCCAGTAGTCGCCCGACTGGGCGGGAGGCCTCCCAGACCTACAATGAGCAGTTCTTC
.,.,TRBJ1-4,TRBV5-1,CASRSQDSTNEKLFF,TGCGCCAGCAGATCACAGGATTCAACTAATGAAAAACTGTTTTTT
TRBD2,.,TRBJ2-7,TRBV4-2,CASSPWAGGSYEQYF,TGTGCCAGCAGCCCTTGGGCGGGAGGGTCATACGAGCAGTACTTC
.,.,TRBJ1-1,TRBV29-1,CSVGGSMNTEAFF,TGCAGCGTTGGGGGCAGCATGAACACTGAAGCTTTCTTT
.,.,TRBJ1-4,TRBV5-6,CASRSLGATNEKLFF,TGTGCCAGCAGGTCCCTCGGGGCAACTAATGAAAAACTGTTTTTT
TRBD1,.,TRBJ1-2,TRBV28,CASTLDRVGGYTF,TGTGCCAGCACCCTGGACAGGGTTGGGGGCTACACCTTC
TRBD2,.,TRBJ2-3,TRBV5-6,CASSLELAGISTDTQYF,TGTGCCAGCAGCTTGGAACTAGCGGGTATTAGCACAGATACGCAGTATTTT
.,.,TRBJ2-5,TRBV12-1,CASSFFCSSMGGETQYF,TGTGCCAGCAGCTTTTTCTGTAGCTCGATGGGTGGGGAGACCCAGTACTTC
.,.,TRBJ1-1,TRBV19,CASSRGFGTEAFF,TGTGCCAGTAGTCGGGGATTTGGAACTGAAGCTTTCTTT
.,.,TRBJ2-3,TRBV4-1,CASSQERGTDTQYF,TGCGCCAGCAGCCAAGAGAGGGGAACAGATACGCAGTATTTT
TRBD2,.,TRBJ2-2,TRBV7-2,CASSFSGTSGIELFF,TGTGCCAGCAGCTTTTCCGGGACTAGCGGAATAGAGCTGTTTTTT
.,once,TRBJ1-1,TRBV12-5,CASGPPQDSEAFF,TGTGCTAGTGGTCCACCGCAGGACAGTGAAGCTTTCTTT
TRBD1,.,TRBJ2-3,TRBV5-4,CASSSNGQGTDTQYF,TGTGCCAGCAGCTCGAATGGACAGGGGACAGATACGCAGTATTTT
.,once,TRBJ1-1,TRBV9,CASSPRDTYEAFF,TGTGCCAGCAGCCCACGGGACACATACGAAGCTTTCTTT
TRBD2,.,TRBJ2-2,TRBV9,CASRRGSGSVGELFF,TGTGCCAGCAGGCGTGGTAGCGGGAGTGTGGGGGAGCTGTTTTTT
.,few,TRBJ2-1,TRBV15,CATRLGGEEQFF,TGTGCCACCAGACTAGGGGGGGAGGAGCAGTTCTTC
.,.,TRBJ2-2,TRBV19,CASKSTGELFF,TGTGCCAGTAAATCCACCGGGGAGCTGTTTTTT
.,once,TRBJ1-6,TRBV9,CASSQDPDSYNSPLHF,TGTGCCAGCAGCCAAGACCCGGACTCCTATAATTCACCCCTCCACTTT
.,.,TRBJ2-2,TRBV2,CASSGDTGELFF,TGTGCCAGCAGTGGGGACACCGGGGAGCTGTTTTTT
.,.,TRBJ1-1,TRBV6-5,CASSRGQFEAFF,TGTGCCAGCAGCCGAGGACAGTTTGAAGCTTTCTTT
.,.,TRBJ1-2,TRBV29-1,CSALVDNNYGYTF,TGCAGCGCCCTGGTGGACAACAACTATGGCTACACCTTC
.,.,TRBJ2-2,TRBV11-2,CASTISRPGELFF,TGTGCCAGCACCATTAGTCGCCCCGGGGAGCTGTTTTTT
.,.,TRBJ2-1,TRBV19,CASSTGQHNEQFF,TGTGCCAGTAGTACCGGACAGCACAATGAGCAGTTCTTC
.,.,TRBJ1-2,TRBV5-5,CASSSDGNYGYTF,TGTGCCAGCAGCTCGGACGGAAACTATGGCTACACCTTC
.,.,TRBJ2-6,TRBV4-1,CASSQEQTGSGANVLTF,TGCGCCAGCAGCCAGGAACAGACGGGCTCTGGGGCCAACGTCCTGACTTTC
.,once,TRBJ1-2,TRBV28,CASSLERLRAYTF,TGTGCCAGCAGTTTGGAACGTTTAAGGGCCTACACCTTC
.,.,TRBJ1-4,TRBV7-8,CASSLGGGRATNEKLFF,TGTGCCAGCAGCTTAGGGGGGGGACGGGCAACTAATGAAAAACTGTTTTTT
.,.,TRBJ1-2,TRBV30,CAWGYSSNYGYTF,TGTGCCTGGGGGTATTCATCTAACTATGGCTACACCTTC
.,.,TRBJ2-5,TRBV5-1,CASKASRWGSETQYF,TGCGCCAGCAAGGCTAGTCGGTGGGGTTCGGAGACCCAGTACTTC
TRBD2,few,TRBJ2-1,TRBV7-8,CASAPGGDEQFF,TGTGCCAGCGCGCCTGGGGGGGATGAGCAGTTCTTC
.,.,TRBJ1-5,TRBV2,CASSGPGVSNQPQHF,TGTGCCAGCAGTGGTCCAGGGGTCAGCAATCAGCCCCAGCATTTT
.,.,TRBJ2-1,TRBV19,CASSIDPAGLILDEQFF,TGTGCCAGTAGTATAGATCCAGCGGGCCTTATCCTGGATGAGCAGTTCTTC
.,.,TRBJ1-5,TRBV19,CASTTYSNQPQHF,TGTGCCAGTACGACATATAGCAATCAGCCCCAGCATTTT
TRBD1,.,TRBJ1-3,TRBV5-1,CASSTGGLGNTIYF,TGCGCCAGCAGCACAGGGGGGCTAGGAAACACCATATATTTT
.,.,TRBJ1-5,TRBV19,CASNRDTHQPQHF,TGTGCCAGTAATCGGGACACTCATCAGCCCCAGCATTTT
.,.,TRBJ2-6,TRBV12-3/TRBV12-4,CASSLLGANVLTF,TGTGCCAGCAGTTTATTGGGGGCCAACGTCCTGACTTTC